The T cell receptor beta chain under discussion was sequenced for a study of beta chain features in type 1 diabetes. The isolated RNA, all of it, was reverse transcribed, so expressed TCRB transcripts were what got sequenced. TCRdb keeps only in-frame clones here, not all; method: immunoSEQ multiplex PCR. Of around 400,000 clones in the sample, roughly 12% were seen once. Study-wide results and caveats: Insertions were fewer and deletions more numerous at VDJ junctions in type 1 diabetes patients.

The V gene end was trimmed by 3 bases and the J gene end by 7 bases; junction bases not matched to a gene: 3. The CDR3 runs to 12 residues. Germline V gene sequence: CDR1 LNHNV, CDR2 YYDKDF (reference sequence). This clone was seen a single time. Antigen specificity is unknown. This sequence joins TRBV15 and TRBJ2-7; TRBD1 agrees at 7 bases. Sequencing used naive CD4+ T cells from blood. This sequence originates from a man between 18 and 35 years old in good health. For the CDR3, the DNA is TGTGCCACCAGCAGGACAGGGTGGGAGCAGTACTTC. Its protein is CATSRTGWEQYF.